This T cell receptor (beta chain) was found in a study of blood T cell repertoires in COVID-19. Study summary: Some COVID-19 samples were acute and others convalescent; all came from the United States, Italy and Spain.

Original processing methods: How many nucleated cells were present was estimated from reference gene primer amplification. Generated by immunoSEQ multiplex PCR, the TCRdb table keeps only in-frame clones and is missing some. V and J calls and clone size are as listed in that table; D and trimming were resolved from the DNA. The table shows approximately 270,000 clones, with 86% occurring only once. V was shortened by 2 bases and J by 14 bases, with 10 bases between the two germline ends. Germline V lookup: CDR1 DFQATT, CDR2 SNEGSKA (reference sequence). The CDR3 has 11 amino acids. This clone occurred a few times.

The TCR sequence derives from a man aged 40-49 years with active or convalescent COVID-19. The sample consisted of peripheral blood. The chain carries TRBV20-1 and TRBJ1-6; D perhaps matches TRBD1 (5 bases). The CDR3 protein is CSARQGWALHF. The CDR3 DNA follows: TGCAGTGCTAGACAGGGCTGGGCCCTCCACTTT.